This TCR beta chain is from a study of blood T cell repertoires in COVID-19. The wider study: Collection of acute and convalescent COVID-19 samples took place in the United States, Italy and Spain. Nucleic acid was either cDNA or gDNA, and it came from T cells, B-cell-depleted T cells, or PBMCs.

V was pared by 4 bases and J by 3 bases, with 14 bases between. CDR3 size: 15 residues. Germline V gives CDR1 SGHRS, CDR2 YFSETQ. In the authors' methods: It was from reference gene primer amplification that nucleated cell counts were estimated. Profiling relied on immunoSEQ multiplex PCR, and the TCRdb table lists in-frame clones only, not all of them. The V and J calls and clone size are taken from that table; D and trimming were inferred from the DNA. The repertoire holds fewer than 200,000 clones, with 80% to 85% as singletons. The genes are TRBV5-1 and TRBJ1-5, with D perhaps TRBD1 (6 bases). The sequenced sample consisted of peripheral blood. This receptor was taken from a man in his 70s with active or convalescent COVID-19. The CDR3 protein is CASSPGVGHNQPQHF. The CDR3 nucleotides are TGCGCCAGCAGCCCAGGGGTGGGCCACAATCAGCCCCAGCATTTT.